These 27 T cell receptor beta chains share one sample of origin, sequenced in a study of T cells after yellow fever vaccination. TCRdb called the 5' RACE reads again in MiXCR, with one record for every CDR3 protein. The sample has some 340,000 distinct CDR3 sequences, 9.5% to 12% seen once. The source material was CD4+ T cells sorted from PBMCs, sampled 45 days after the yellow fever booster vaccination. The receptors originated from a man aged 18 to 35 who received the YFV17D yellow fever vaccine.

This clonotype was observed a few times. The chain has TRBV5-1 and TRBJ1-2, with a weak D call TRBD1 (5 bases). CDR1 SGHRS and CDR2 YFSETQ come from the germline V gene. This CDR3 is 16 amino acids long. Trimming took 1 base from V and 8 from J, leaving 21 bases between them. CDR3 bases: TGCGCCAGCAGCTTGTACTCTGGGTCGGGACTAGAGGGCTACACCTTC. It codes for CASSLYSGSGLEGYTF.

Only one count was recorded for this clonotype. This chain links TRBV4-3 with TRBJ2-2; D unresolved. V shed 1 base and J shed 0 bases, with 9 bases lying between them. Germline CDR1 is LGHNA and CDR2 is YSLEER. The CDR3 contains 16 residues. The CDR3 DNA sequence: TGCGCCAGCAGCCAAGGATGGGCATCGAACACCGGGGAGCTGTTTTTT. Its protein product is CASSQGWASNTGELFF.

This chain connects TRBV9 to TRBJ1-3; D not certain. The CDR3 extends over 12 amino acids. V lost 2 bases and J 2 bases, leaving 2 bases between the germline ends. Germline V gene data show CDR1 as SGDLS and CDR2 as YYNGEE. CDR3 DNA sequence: TGTGCCAGCAGCGTCACTGGAAACACCATATATTTT. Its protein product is CASSVTGNTIYF.

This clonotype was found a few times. The CDR3: CSALMGAQETQYF. In DNA, the CDR3 is TGCAGTGCCCTTATGGGGGCCCAAGAGACCCAGTACTTC. The rearrangement uses TRBV20-1 and TRBJ2-5; D may be TRBD1 (6 bases). The CDR3 sequence is 13 residues long. CDR1 is DFQATT, CDR2 SNEGSKA, per germline (reference sequence). Trimming left V 6 bases short and J 1 base short, with 12 bases between.

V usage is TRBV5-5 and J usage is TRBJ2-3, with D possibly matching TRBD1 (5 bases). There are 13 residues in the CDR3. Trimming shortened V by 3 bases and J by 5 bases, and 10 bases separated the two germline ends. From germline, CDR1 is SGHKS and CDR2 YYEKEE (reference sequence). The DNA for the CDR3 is TGTGCCAGCAGCTCGCCAGACAGAGATACGCAGTATTTT. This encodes CASSSPDRDTQYF.

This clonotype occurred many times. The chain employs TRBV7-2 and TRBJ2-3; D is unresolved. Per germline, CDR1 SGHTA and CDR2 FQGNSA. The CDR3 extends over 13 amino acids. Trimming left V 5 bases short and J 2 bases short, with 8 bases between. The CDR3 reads CASSPYTTDTQYF. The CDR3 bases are TGTGCCAGCAGCCCCTACACCACAGATACGCAGTATTTT.

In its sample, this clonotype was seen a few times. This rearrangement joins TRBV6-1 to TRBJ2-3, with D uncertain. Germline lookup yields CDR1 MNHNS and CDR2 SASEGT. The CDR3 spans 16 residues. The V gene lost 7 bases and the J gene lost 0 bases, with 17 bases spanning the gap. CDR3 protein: CASTRFDQLSTDTQYF. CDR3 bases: TGTGCCAGCACCCGGTTCGATCAACTTAGCACAGATACGCAGTATTTT.

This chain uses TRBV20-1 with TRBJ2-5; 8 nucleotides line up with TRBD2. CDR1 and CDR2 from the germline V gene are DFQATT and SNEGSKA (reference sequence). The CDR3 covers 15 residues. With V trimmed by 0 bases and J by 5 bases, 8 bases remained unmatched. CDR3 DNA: TGCAGTGCTAGAGATCCCGGGGGGGCCGGGGAGACCCAGTACTTC. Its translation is CSARDPGGAGETQYF.

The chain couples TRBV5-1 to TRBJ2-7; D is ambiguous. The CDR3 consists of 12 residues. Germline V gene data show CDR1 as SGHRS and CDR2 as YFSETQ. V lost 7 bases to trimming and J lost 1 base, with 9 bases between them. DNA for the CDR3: TGCGCCAGCGTGACCGGGTCCTACGAGCAGTACGTC. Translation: CASVTGSYEQYV.

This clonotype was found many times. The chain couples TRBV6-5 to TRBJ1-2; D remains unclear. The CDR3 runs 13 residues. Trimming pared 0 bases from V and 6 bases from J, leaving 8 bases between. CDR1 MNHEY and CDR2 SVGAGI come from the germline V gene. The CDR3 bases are TGTGCCAGCAGTTACTCGAGGGTGGATGGCTACACCTTC. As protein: CASSYSRVDGYTF.

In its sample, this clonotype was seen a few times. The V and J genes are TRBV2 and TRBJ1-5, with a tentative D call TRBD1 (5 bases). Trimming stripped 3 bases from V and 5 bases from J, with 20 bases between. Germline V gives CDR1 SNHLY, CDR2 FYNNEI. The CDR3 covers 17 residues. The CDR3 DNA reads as TGTGCCAGCAGTGACTTGAGGGTCGGGGGGATGGATCAGCCCCAGCATTTT. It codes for CASSDLRVGGMDQPQHF.

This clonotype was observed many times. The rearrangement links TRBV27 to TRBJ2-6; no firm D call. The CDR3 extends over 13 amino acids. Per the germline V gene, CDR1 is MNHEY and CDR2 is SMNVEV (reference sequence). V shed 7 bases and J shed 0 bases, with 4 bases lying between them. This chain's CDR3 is CASTNSGANVLTF. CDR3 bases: TGTGCCAGCACCAACTCTGGGGCCAACGTCCTGACTTTC.

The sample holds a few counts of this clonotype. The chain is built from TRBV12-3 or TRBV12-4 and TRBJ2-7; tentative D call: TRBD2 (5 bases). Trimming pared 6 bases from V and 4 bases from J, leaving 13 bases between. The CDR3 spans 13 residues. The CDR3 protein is CASSNRGQYEQYV. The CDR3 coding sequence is TGTGCCAGCAGCAACCGGGGTCAGTACGAGCAGTACGTC.

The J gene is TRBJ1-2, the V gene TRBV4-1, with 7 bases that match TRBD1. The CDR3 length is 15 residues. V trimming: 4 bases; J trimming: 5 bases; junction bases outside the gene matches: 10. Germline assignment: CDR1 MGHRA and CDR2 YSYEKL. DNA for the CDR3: TGCGCCAGCAGCCCCCCTGACAGGGAAAAGTATGGCTACACCTTC. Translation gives CASSPPDREKYGYTF.

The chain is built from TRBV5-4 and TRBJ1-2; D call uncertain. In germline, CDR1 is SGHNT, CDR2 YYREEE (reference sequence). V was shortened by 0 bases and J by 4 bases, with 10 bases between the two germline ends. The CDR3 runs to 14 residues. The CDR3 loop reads CASSLDRGLYGYTF. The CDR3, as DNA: TGTGCCAGCAGCTTGGACAGAGGTCTCTATGGCTACACCTTC.

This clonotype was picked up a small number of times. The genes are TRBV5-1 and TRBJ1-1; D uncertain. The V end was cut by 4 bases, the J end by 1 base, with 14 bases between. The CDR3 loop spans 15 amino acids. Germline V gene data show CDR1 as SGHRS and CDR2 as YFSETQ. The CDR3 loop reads CASSPRSIGNTEAFF. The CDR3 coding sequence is TGCGCCAGCAGCCCCCGGAGCATAGGGAACACTGAAGCTTTCTTT.

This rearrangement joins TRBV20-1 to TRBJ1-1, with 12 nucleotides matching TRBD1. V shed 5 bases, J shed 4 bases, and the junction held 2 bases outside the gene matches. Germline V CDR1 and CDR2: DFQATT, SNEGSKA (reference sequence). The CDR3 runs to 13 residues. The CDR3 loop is CSAPGQGATEAFF. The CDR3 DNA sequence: TGCAGTGCTCCGGGACAGGGGGCCACTGAAGCTTTCTTT.

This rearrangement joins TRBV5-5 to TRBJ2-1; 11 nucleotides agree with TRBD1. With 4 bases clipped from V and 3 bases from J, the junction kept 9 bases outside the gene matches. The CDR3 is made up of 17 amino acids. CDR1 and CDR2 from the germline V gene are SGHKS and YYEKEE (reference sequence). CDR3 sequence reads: CASSAFPGTGGYNEQFF. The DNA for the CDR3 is TGTGCCAGCAGCGCTTTTCCCGGGACAGGGGGCTACAATGAGCAGTTCTTC.

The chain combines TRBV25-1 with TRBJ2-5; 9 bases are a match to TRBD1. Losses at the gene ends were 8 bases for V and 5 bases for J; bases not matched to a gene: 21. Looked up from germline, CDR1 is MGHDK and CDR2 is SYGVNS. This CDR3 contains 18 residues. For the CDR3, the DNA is TGTGCCAGCTTTCTCCCCCCTCTAACAGGGGGCCCCCAGGAGACCCAGTACTTC. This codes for CASFLPPLTGGPQETQYF. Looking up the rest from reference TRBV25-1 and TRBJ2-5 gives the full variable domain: EADIYQTPRYLVIGTGKKITLECSQTMGHDKMYWYQQDPGMELHLIHYSYGVNSTEKGDLSSESTVSRIRTEHFPLTLESARPSHTSQYLCASFLPPLTGGPQETQYFGPGTRLLVL.

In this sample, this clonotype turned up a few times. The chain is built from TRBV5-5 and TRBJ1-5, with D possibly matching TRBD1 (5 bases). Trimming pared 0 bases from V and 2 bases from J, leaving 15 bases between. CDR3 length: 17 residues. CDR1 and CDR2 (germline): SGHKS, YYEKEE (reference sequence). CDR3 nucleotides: TGTGCCAGCAGCTTGGATCTCAGGGACTTAGGCAATCAGCCCCAGCATTTT. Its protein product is CASSLDLRDLGNQPQHF.

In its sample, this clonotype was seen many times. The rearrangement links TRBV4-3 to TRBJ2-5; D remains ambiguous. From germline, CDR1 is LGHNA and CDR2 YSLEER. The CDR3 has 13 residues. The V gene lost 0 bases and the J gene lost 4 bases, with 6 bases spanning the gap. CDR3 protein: CASSQEARETQYF. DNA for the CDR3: TGCGCCAGCAGCCAAGAAGCCAGAGAGACCCAGTACTTC.

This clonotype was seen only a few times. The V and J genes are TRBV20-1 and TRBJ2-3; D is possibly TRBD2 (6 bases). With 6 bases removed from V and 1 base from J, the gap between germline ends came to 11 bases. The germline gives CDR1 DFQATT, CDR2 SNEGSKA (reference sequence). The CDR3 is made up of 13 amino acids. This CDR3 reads CSAKGLGTDTQYF. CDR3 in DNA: TGCAGTGCCAAGGGACTTGGCACAGATACGCAGTATTTT.

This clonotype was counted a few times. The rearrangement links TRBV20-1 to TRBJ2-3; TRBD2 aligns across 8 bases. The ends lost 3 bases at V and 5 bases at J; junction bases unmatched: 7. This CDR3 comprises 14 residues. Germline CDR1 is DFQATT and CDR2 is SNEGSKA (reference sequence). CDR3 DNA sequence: TGCAGTGCTAGGAGAGCGGGGGAAGGAGATACGCAGTATTTT. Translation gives CSARRAGEGDTQYF.

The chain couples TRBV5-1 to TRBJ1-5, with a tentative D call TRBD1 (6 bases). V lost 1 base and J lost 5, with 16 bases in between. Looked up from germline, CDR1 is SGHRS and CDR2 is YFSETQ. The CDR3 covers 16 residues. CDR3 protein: CASSLNPGAEDQPQHF. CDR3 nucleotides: TGCGCCAGCAGCTTGAACCCGGGGGCCGAGGATCAGCCCCAGCATTTT.

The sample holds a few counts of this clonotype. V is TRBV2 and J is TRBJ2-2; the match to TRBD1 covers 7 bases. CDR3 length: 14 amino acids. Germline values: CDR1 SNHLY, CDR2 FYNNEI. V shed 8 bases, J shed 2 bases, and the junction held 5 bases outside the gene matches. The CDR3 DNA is TGTGCCAGCCTCGACAGGGTTAACACCGGGGAGCTGTTTTTT. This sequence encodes CASLDRVNTGELFF.

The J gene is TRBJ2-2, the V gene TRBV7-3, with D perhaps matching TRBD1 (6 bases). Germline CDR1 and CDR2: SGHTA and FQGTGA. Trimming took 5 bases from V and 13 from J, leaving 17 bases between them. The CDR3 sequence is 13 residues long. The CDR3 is CASSPGGRERLFF. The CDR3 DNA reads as TGTGCCAGCAGCCCTGGGGGCCGCGAGAGGCTGTTTTTT.

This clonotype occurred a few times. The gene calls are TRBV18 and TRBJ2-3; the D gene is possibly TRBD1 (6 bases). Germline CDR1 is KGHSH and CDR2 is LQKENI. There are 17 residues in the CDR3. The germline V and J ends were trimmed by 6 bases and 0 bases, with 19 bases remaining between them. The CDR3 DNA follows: TGTGCCAGCTCGCGGCAAACCGCAGGGGTTAGCACAGATACGCAGTATTTT. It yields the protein CASSRQTAGVSTDTQYF.